A single sample is the source of the 8 T cell receptor beta chains below, sequenced in a study of CD8+CD57+ T cells in acquired aplastic anemia. The TCR beta profiling, which covered VDJ combination and CDR3 sequence, was carried out using genomic DNA as the template. TCRdb reanalysed the reads using MiXCR and keeps one entry per CDR3 protein. The table shows some 120,000 distinct CDR3 sequences, with around 50% occurring only once. What was sequenced was sorted CD4+, CD8+, or CD8+CD57+ T cells (not recorded which) from PBMCs. The receptors derive from a human donor in good health, serving as a control.

V gene TRBV5-1 combines with J gene TRBJ2-3; D possibly corresponds to TRBD2 (5 bases). Trimming shortened V by 4 bases and J by 1 base, and 10 bases separated the two germline ends. CDR3 length: 14 residues. Looked up from germline, CDR1 is SGHRS and CDR2 is YFSETQ. The DNA for the CDR3 is TGCGCCAGCAGCCCGTTGGGAGGCACAGATACGCAGTATTTT. Protein sequence: CASSPLGGTDTQYF. Variable domain in full (rest from reference TRBV5-1 and TRBJ2-3): KAGVTQTPRYLIKTRGQQVTLSCSPISGHRSVSWYQQTPGQGLQFLFEYFSETQRNKGNFPGRFSGRQFSNSRSEMNVSTLELGDSALYLCASSPLGGTDTQYFGPGTRLTVL.

This clonotype was recorded many times. The V gene is TRBV7-2, the J gene TRBJ2-3, with 7 bases identical to TRBD2. V dropped 3 bases and J dropped 1; count of bases not matched to a gene: 4. Germline CDR1 reads SGHTA; CDR2 reads FQGNSA. CDR3 length: 15 amino acids. CDR3 sequence (DNA): TGTGCCAGCAGCTTGCAGCGGGGAGGCACAGATACGCAGTATTTT. It translates to CASSLQRGGTDTQYF.

On this clonotype: Because it lacks the conserved phenylalanine or tryptophan at the end, this CDR3 is likely a read error. J is TRBJ2-7 and V is TRBV4-1, with D maybe TRBD2 (5 bases). The V end was cut by 0 bases, the J end by 7 bases, with 19 bases between. The length of the CDR3 is 16 residues. Germline V gene sequence: CDR1 MGHRA, CDR2 YSYEKL. DNA for the CDR3: TGCGCCAGCAGCCAAGAGGATTTGGCAGGAGGCCAAGAGCAGTACCTC. Encoded protein: CASSQEDLAGGQEQYL.

This clonotype showed up many times. CDR3 in DNA: TGTGCCAGCAGTTACGGGACAGGGGGCTATCAGCCCCAGCATTTT. Amino acid sequence: CASSYGTGGYQPQHF. This chain links TRBV6-5 with TRBJ1-5, with 12 bases matching TRBD1. Germline V CDR1 and CDR2: MNHEY, SVGAGI. The CDR3 contains 15 residues. The V segment lost 2 bases and the J segment 5 bases; nucleotides outside the gene matches: 1.

The CDR3 loop reads CASSVRTSGYEQYF. In DNA form, the CDR3 reads TGTGCCAGCAGCGTTAGGACTAGCGGCTACGAGCAGTACTTC. The chain uses TRBV9 and TRBJ2-7; 10 bases map to TRBD2. V shed 2 bases and J 3 bases; nucleotides not matched to a gene: 2. There are 14 residues in the CDR3. Germline loops: CDR1 SGDLS, CDR2 YYNGEE. Drawing the rest from reference TRBV9 and TRBJ2-7, the complete variable domain is DSGVTQTPKHLITATGQRVTLRCSPRSGDLSVYWYQQSLDQGLQFLIQYYNGEERAKGNILERFSAQQFPDLHSELNLSSLELGDSALYFCASSVRTSGYEQYFGPGTRLTVT.

This clonotype was recorded many times. The rearrangement joins TRBV5-8 to TRBJ2-3, with D possibly being TRBD1 (6 bases). V lost 0 bases, J lost 5 bases, and 10 bases lay in between. The CDR3 totals 14 residues. Germline V lookup: CDR1 SGHTS, CDR2 YDEGEE. Here the CDR3 reads CASSLVQGQDTQYF. In nucleotides, the CDR3 is TGTGCCAGCAGCTTGGTACAGGGACAAGATACGCAGTATTTT.

Ten or more counts support this clonotype. The chain carries TRBV19 and TRBJ2-4, with 8 positions matching TRBD1. The germline V gene has CDR1 LNHDA and CDR2 SQIVND (reference sequence). V lost 3 bases, J lost 1 base, and 2 bases stayed unmatched. The length of the CDR3 is 15 residues. The CDR3 loop is CASSIQGAAKNIQYF. The CDR3 coding sequence is TGTGCCAGTAGTATTCAGGGGGCTGCCAAAAACATTCAGTACTTC. Variable domain in full (rest from reference TRBV19 and TRBJ2-4): DGGITQSPKYLFRKEGQNVTLSCEQNLNHDAMYWYRQDPGQGLRLIYYSQIVNDFQKGDIAEGYSVSREKKESFPLTVTSAQKNPTAFYLCASSIQGAAKNIQYFGAGTRLSVL.

The V and J genes are TRBV24-1 and TRBJ1-1, with TRBD1 as a possible D gene (5 bases). The ends were cut back, 7 bases at V and 6 bases at J, with 17 bases in the middle. This CDR3 is 14 amino acids long. Germline CDR1 is KGHDR and CDR2 is SFDVKD. The CDR3 protein is CATSVEGGDSEAFF. The DNA for the CDR3 is TGTGCCACCAGCGTTGAAGGAGGGGATTCTGAAGCTTTCTTT.